The T cell receptor (beta chain) under discussion was sequenced for a study of blood T cell repertoires in COVID-19 (dated by TCRdb to 2019 to 2021). Study-wide context: The collaborator samples originated in the United States, Italy and Spain and spanned the acute and convalescent phases of COVID-19. The dataset comprised deeply sampled blood TCRbeta repertoires from subjects exposed to, actively infected with, or recovered from COVID-19. The prospective study material was composed of cDNA or gDNA derived from T cells, B-cell-depleted T cells, or PBMCs. The repertoires were released in a freely available public database meant as a resource for research on the immune response to SARS-CoV-2. Sample metadata almost always included a de-identified subject ID, COVID-19 status, age in years and sex. Samples came from the ongoing ImmuneRACE study (first 160 participants) plus 1,254 subjects from 6 global collaborators. HLA class I and class II types, where available, came from metadata supplied by the sample provider rather than from assay-based typing.

The study at large found these results: The amount of clinical and demographic metadata varied by source and participant and was provided uncurated.

To note about this clone: The antigen this receptor binds is unknown. It has no much larger one-base neighbor in the sample; base qualities were not kept.

For this chain, trimming is 3 bases at the V end and 9 bases at the J end, and the number of junction bases without a gene match is 9. The CDR3 has 16 amino acids, counting the end cysteine and phenylalanine. Solely the CDR3 DNA is kept, with 48 bases framed from the first base. CDR1 and CDR2, looked up from the germline V gene, are SGDLS and YYNGEE. TCRbeta CDR3 regions were amplified from genomic DNA by means of the immunoSEQ Assay, a bias-controlled multiplex PCR. Per the source publication's procedure: The number of nucleated cells in each sample was estimated from the amplification of reference gene primers within the assay. To quantify the absolute abundance of each unique TCRbeta CDR3 rearrangement, sequence reads were collapsed and filtered. For each sample, productive Simpson clonality was calculated as the square root of Simpson's diversity index across productive rearrangements. TCRdb took over this immuneACCESS table, retaining in-frame rearrangements with V and J assigned. Such tables are incomplete; in checked studies, under half of the missing clones stem from an unresolved V gene, and the remainder is unexplained. D and trimming were read from the DNA, whereas the V and J calls and clone size are those reported in that table. The sample has approximately 450,000 clones on record, around 89% of them singletons. Approximately 4.5% of the sample goes to the ten largest clones.

The collaborating institutions used their own protocols to collect whole blood in K2EDTA tubes. For TCRbeta analysis, collaborators shipped samples in one of three forms: frozen whole blood, isolated PBMCs, or DNA extracted from either of those sample types. This receptor chain uses TRBV9 and TRBJ2-1; 13 middle bases align to TRBD2. The specimen sequenced was peripheral blood. This sequence originates from a woman in her thirties with acute or convalescent COVID-19. The nucleotide sequence is TGTGCCAGCAGCGGCGGACTAGCGGGGGATATGCGTGAGCAGTTCTTC. Its coded protein is CASSGGLAGDMREQFF.